This paragraph reports one TCR beta chain. Antigen unknown. The record originates from a study of blood T cells in healthy people across ages. Regarding the study as a whole: It was not known whether donors were CMV positive (a possible confounder of expanded clonotype changes).

CDR3 length equals 14 residues. Germline V gene sequence: CDR1 MNHNY, CDR2 SVGAGI (reference sequence). A second PCR of 7 to 11 cycles used a sample-barcoded 5' primer and a J-beta primer mix. TCRdb re-derived calls from the 5' RACE reads in MiXCR, one entry per CDR3 protein. The sample yields 650,000 to 1,000,000 distinct CDR3 sequences, roughly 34% seen once. The chain uses TRBV6-6 and TRBJ2-5, with 8 bases fitting TRBD1. The assigned J gene may be wrong: the sequence end matches TRBJ2-7 better. The source is a man between 18 and 29 years old in good health. The sample comprised blood. The CDR3 coding sequence is TGTGCCAGCAGTTACGGACAGGGAGGCCACGAGCAGTACTTC. This codes for CASSYGQGGHEQYF.